The clone carrying this TCR beta chain was found once. This record belongs to a study of shared T cell receptors in the human thymus. There are 18 residues in the CDR3. Germline V gene sequence: CDR1 SGHTA, CDR2 FQGTGA. Trimming pared 3 bases from V and 1 base from J, leaving 21 bases between. Using immunoSEQ multiplex PCR, the repertoire was profiled, and TCRdb retains in-frame clones only, with some absent. The top ten hold 0.02% of the sample, which has roughly 410,000 clones, over 90% seen once. Sequencing was performed on thymocytes. The chain has TRBV7-3 and TRBJ2-5, with TRBD2 as a possible D gene (6 bases). This receptor was obtained from a human donor. CDR3 bases: TGTGCCAGCAGCTTCGGTCATAGGGTAGCGGACCCCCAAGAGACCCAGTACTTC. Translated: CASSFGHRVADPQETQYF.